This T cell receptor (beta chain) is from a study of blood T cell repertoires in COVID-19 (TCRdb year 2020). About the full investigation: Collaborator samples came from the United States, Italy and Spain and covered acute and convalescent phases of COVID-19. The material from the prospective study consisted of cDNA or gDNA derived from T cells, B-cell-depleted T cells, or PBMCs. The repertoires were released in a freely available public database intended as a resource for research on the immune response to SARS-CoV-2. Where HLA class I and class II types were available, the types were taken from metadata supplied by the sample provider, not from assay-based typing. Samples were obtained from the ongoing ImmuneRACE study (first 160 participants) and from approximately 1,200 subjects provided by 6 global collaborators. The dataset comprised deeply sampled blood TCRbeta repertoires from subjects exposed to, actively infected with, or recovered from COVID-19. Sample metadata almost always included a de-identified subject ID, COVID-19 status, age in years and sex.

Reading the germline V gene (reference sequence) gives CDR1 GTSNPN and CDR2 SVGIG. After removal of 3 bases from V and 4 bases from J, the junction retains 4 bases not matched to a gene. Counted from cysteine to phenylalanine, this CDR3 has 13 amino acids. Only the CDR3 region is kept as DNA, spanning 39 bases read in frame from base 1. The collaborating institutions used their own protocols to collect whole blood in K2EDTA tubes. Collaborator samples were shipped for TCRbeta analysis as frozen whole blood, isolated PBMCs, or DNA extracted from either sample type. TCRbeta CDR3 regions were amplified from genomic DNA by means of the immunoSEQ Assay, a bias-controlled multiplex PCR. Processing in the source paper ran as follows. Within the assay, amplification of reference gene primers was used to estimate how many nucleated cells each sample contained. To quantify the absolute abundance of each unique TCRbeta CDR3 rearrangement, sequence reads were collapsed and filtered. For each sample, productive Simpson clonality was calculated by taking the square root of Simpson's diversity index across productive rearrangements. TCRdb re-hosts the immuneACCESS table, in-frame sequences only. Its copies lack some clones; in the studies checked, an unresolved V gene accounts for under half of them, and the cause for the rest is not known. V, J and clone size were drawn from that table, and D and trimming were deduced from the DNA. This sample lists about 120,000 clones; 81% were detected once. The ten top clones hold roughly 10% of the sample.

To note about this clone: Its antigen target is currently unknown. The input lacks base qualities; no much larger clone sits a single base away.

The research as a whole found: How much clinical and demographic metadata was included differed by source and by participant, and the metadata was provided uncurated.

The sequenced sample was peripheral blood. The clonotype was recovered from a human donor in a cohort sampled during active COVID-19. Here the chain combines TRBV30 and TRBJ2-7, with 9 bases matching TRBD1. The DNA sequence is as follows: TGTGCCTGGAGCCCGGACAGGGGTTACGAGCAGTACTTC. The encoded protein is CAWSPDRGYEQYF.